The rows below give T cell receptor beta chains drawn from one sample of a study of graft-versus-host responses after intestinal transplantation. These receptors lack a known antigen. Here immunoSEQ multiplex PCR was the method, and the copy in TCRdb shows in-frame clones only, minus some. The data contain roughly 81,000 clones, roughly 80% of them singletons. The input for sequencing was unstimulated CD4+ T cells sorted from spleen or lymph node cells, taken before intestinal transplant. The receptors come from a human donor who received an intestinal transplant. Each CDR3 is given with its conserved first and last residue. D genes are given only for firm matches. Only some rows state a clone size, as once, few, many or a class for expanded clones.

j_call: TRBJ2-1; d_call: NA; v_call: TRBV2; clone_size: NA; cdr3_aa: CASSILGSSYNEQFF; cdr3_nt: TGTGCCAGCAGCATCCTAGGGAGCTCCTACAATGAGCAGTTCTTC
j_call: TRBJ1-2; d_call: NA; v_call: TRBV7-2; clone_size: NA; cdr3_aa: CASSLLNLRYTF; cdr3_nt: TGTGCCAGCAGCTTACTTAACTTACGCTACACCTTC
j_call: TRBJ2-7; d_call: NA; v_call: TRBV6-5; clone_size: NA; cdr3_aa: CASSYWAYEQYF; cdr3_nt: TGTGCCAGCAGTTACTGGGCATACGAGCAGTACTTC
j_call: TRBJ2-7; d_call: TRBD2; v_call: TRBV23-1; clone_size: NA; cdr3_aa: CASSHPDRRQRPGLAGLEQYF; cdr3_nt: TGCGCCAGCAGTCACCCAGATCGGCGACAAAGGCCAGGACTAGCTGGTCTCGAGCAGTACTTC
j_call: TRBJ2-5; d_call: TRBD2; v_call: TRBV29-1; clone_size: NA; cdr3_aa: CSVEGGSRETQYF; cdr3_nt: TGCAGCGTTGAGGGGGGGAGTAGAGAGACCCAGTACTTC
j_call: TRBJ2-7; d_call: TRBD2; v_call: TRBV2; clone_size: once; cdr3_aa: CASSEGELAGGQYF; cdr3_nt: TGTGCCAGCAGTGAAGGGGAACTAGCGGGGGGACAGTACTTC
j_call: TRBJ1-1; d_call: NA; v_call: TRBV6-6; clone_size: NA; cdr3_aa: CASSSLDSMNTEAFF; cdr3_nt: TGTGCCAGCAGTTCCCTGGACAGCATGAACACTGAAGCTTTCTTT
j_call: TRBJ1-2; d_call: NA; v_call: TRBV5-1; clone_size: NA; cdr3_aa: CASSSGGGDYGYTF; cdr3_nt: TGCGCCAGCAGCTCGGGGGGGGGCGACTATGGCTACACCTTC
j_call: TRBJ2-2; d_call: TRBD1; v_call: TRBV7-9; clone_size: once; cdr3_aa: CASSLGDSNTGELFF; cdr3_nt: TGTGCCAGCAGCTTAGGGGACAGTAACACCGGGGAGCTGTTTTTT
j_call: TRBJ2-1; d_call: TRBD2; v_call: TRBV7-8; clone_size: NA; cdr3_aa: CASSQAGAFYNEQFF; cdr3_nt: TGTGCCAGCAGCCAAGCGGGGGCCTTCTACAATGAGCAGTTCTTC
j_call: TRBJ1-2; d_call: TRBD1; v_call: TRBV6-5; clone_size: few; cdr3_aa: CASIVALTGSDGYTF; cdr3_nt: TGTGCCAGCATCGTTGCCCTGACAGGGAGCGATGGCTACACCTTC
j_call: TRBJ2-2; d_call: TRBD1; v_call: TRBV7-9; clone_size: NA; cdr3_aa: CASSPRTGWNTGELFF; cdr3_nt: TGTGCCAGCAGCCCCCGGACAGGGTGGAACACCGGGGAGCTGTTTTTT
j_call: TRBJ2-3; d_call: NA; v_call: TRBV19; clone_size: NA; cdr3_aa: CASSIRFGLRTDTQYF; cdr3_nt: TGTGCCAGTAGTATAAGGTTTGGGCTACGCACAGATACGCAGTATTTT
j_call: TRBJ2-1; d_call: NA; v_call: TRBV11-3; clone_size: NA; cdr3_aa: CASSLTEYNEQFF; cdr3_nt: TGTGCCAGCAGCCTTACGGAGTACAATGAGCAGTTCTTC
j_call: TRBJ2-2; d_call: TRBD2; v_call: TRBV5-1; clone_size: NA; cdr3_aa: CASSLAGTSRAGELFF; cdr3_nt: TGCGCCAGCAGCTTGGCAGGGACTAGCCGGGCCGGGGAGCTGTTTTTT
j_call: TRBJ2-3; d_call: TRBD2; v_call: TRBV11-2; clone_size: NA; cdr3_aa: CASSAIPGGGGTQYF; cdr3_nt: TGTGCCAGCAGCGCCATCCCCGGGGGGGGTGGGACGCAGTATTTT
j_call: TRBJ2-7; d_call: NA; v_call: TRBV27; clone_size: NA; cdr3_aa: CATLTGENEQYF; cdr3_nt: TGTGCCACCCTAACCGGGGAGAACGAGCAGTACTTC
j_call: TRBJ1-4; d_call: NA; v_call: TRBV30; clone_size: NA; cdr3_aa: CAWRPRDYGKLFF; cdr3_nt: TGTGCCTGGAGGCCCAGGGACTACGGAAAACTGTTTTTT
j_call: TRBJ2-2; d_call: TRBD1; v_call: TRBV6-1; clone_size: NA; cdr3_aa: CASQLDRVDGELFF; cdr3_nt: TGTGCCTCCCAGCTGGACAGGGTTGACGGGGAGCTGTTTTTT
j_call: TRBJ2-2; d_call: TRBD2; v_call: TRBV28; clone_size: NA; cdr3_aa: CASSPGGLVSSPGELFF; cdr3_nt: TGTGCCAGCAGCCCCGGGGGACTAGTCTCGTCCCCGGGGGAGCTGTTTTTT
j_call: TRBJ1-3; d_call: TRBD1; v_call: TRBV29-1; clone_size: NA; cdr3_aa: CSVSGGTGNTIYF; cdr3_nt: TGCAGCGTTTCAGGGGGGACTGGAAACACCATATATTTT
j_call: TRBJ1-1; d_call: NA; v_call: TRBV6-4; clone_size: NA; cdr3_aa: CASSRTGNTEAFF; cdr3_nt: TGTGCCAGCAGCCGAACAGGGAACACTGAAGCTTTCTTT
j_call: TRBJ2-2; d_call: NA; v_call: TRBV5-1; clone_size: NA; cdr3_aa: CASSLDRANTGELFF; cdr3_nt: TGCGCCAGCAGCCTCGACAGAGCGAACACCGGGGAGCTGTTTTTT
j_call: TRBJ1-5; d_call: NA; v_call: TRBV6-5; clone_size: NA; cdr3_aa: CASLIETGRNQPQHF; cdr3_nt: TGTGCCAGCTTAATTGAAACAGGGCGCAATCAGCCCCAGCATTTT
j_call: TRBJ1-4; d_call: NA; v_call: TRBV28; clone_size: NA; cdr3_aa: CASRNLPGVTYEKLFF; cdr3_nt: TGTGCCAGCCGCAACCTCCCCGGGGTGACGTATGAAAAACTGTTTTTT
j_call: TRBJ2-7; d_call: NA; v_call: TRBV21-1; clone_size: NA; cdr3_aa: CASSKSPTGDYEQYF; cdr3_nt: TGTGCCAGCAGCAAAAGTCCTACAGGGGACTACGAGCAGTACTTC
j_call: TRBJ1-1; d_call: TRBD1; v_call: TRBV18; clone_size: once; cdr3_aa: CASSRVPGQGSSTEAFF; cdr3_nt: TGTGCCAGCTCACGCGTCCCGGGACAGGGTTCAAGCACTGAAGCTTTCTTT
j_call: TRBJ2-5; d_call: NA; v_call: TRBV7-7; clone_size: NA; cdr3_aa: CASSPLETQYF; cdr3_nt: TGTGCTAGCAGCCCCCTGGAGACCCAGTACTTC
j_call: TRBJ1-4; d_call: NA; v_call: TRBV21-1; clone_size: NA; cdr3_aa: CAPRGKIEKLFF; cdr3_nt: TGTGCCCCGCGGGGCAAAATTGAAAAACTGTTTTTT
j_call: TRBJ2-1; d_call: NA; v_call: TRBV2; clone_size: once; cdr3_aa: CASRGQVGNEQFF; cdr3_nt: TGTGCCAGCAGGGGTCAGGTCGGCAATGAGCAGTTCTTC
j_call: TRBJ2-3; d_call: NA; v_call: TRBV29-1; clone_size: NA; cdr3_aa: CSVEPGNSDTQYF; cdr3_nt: TGCAGCGTTGAGCCAGGGAACTCAGATACGCAGTATTTT
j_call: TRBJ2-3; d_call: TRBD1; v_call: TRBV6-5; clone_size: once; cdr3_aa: CASNYQGASDTQYF; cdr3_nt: TGTGCCAGCAATTACCAGGGGGCCTCAGATACGCAGTATTTT
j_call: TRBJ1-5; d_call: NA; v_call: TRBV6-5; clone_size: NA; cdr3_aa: CASSPHGGLNQPQHF; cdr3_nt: TGTGCCAGCAGCCCTCACGGGGGATTGAATCAGCCCCAGCATTTT
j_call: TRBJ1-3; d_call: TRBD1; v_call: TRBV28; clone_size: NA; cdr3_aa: CASSTWTGATGNTIYF; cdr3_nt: TGTGCCAGCAGTACCTGGACAGGGGCGACTGGAAACACCATATATTTT
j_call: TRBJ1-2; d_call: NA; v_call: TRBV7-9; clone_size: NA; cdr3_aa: CASSLDIGRGNYGYTF; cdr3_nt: TGTGCCAGCAGCTTAGATATCGGAAGGGGGAACTATGGCTACACCTTC
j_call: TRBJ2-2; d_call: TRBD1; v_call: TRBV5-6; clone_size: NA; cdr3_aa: CASSWDRENTGELFF; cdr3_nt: TGTGCCAGCAGCTGGGACAGGGAGAACACCGGGGAGCTGTTTTTT
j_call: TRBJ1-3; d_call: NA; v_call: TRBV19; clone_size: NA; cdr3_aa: CASTGTSGNTIYF; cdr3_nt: TGTGCCAGTACAGGAACCTCTGGAAACACCATATATTTT
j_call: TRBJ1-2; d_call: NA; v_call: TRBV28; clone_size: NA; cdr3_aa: CASSPPEAYGYTF; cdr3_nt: TGTGCCAGCAGTCCCCCGGAGGCCTATGGCTACACCTTC
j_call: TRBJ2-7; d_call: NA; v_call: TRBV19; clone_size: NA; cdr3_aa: CASSSGGWTYEQYF; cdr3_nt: TGTGCCAGTAGCTCGGGGGGCTGGACCTACGAGCAGTACTTC
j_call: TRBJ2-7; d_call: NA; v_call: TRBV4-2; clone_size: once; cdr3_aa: CASSQDGGREQYF; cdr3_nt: TGTGCCAGCAGCCAAGATGGGGGCCGAGAGCAGTACTTC
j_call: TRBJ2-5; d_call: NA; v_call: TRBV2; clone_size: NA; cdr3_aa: CASSAQQETQYF; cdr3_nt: TGTGCCAGCAGTGCTCAGCAAGAGACCCAGTACTTC
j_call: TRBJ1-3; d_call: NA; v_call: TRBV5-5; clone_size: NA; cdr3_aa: CASSLLLSGNTIYF; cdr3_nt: TGTGCCAGCAGCTTGCTACTCTCTGGAAACACCATATATTTT
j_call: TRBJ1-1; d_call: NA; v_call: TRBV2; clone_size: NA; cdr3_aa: CASRGGTSAEAFF; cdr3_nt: TGTGCCAGCAGGGGCGGGACCTCCGCGGAAGCTTTCTTT
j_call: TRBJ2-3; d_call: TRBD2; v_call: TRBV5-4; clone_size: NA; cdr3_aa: CASSRTSGTVTDTQYF; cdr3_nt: TGTGCCAGCAGCCGGACTAGCGGCACGGTCACAGATACGCAGTATTTT
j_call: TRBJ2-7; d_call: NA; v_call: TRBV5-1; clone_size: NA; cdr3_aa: CASSSQDTSGTYEQYF; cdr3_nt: TGCGCCAGCAGCAGCCAAGACACCTCCGGCACCTACGAGCAGTACTTC
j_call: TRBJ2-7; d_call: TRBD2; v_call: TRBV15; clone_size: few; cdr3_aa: CATSRDRGGYEQYF; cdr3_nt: TGTGCCACCAGCAGAGATCGGGGGGGCTACGAGCAGTACTTC
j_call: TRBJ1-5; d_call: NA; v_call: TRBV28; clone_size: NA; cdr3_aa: CASSPQQGGQPQHF; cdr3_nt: TGTGCCAGCAGTCCCCAACAGGGCGGGCAGCCCCAGCATTTT
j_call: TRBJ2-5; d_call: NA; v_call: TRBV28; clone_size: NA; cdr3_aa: CASSFRQQETQYF; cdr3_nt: TGTGCCAGCAGTTTCAGACAGCAAGAGACCCAGTACTTC
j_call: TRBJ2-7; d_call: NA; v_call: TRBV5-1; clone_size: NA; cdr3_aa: CASSAGRTYEQYF; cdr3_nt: TGCGCCAGCAGCGCGGGCCGCACCTACGAGCAGTACTTC
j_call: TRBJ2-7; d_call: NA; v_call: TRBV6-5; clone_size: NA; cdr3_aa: CASSPEGQRPYEQYF; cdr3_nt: TGTGCCAGCAGTCCGGAGGGACAGAGGCCCTACGAGCAGTACTTC
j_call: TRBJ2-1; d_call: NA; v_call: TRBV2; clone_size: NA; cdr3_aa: CASAPAAALTYNEQFF; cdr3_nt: TGTGCCAGCGCCCCTGCGGCAGCCTTGACCTACAATGAGCAGTTCTTC